Listed below are T cell receptor beta chains from one sample, sequenced in a study of shared clonotypes between healthy human individuals. Some clones are missing from TCRdb's copy, which holds only in-frame ones; the method was immunoSEQ multiplex PCR. The sample has about 800,000 clones; 90% to 98% are singletons. Material: naive CD8+ T cells sorted from blood. The receptor set was obtained from a young man in good health. Each CDR3 is given with its conserved first and last residue. Each record gives: V gene, J gene, CDR3 protein.

TRBV5-5	TRBJ2-3	CASTGGNTQYF
TRBV7-2	TRBJ2-2	CASSSMVPGQLTGELFF
TRBV6-1	TRBJ2-7	CASSVRQESSYEQYF
TRBV27	TRBJ1-1	CASSFRGPGTEAFF
TRBV5-1	TRBJ2-7	CASSLVQREYEQYF
TRBV13	TRBJ2-7	CASSLAGPGTDYEQYF
TRBV30	TRBJ1-2	CAWSGRSGGYTF
TRBV29-1	TRBJ2-7	CSVWTSSYEQYF
TRBV5-4	TRBJ2-1	CASSLVGQSSYNEQFF
TRBV27	TRBJ2-1	CASSRAEIYEQFF
TRBV7-6	TRBJ2-5	CASSFSGSSGQETQYF
TRBV18	TRBJ2-7	CASSRTASYEQYF
TRBV7-9	TRBJ2-4	CASSSGEGAAKNIQYF
TRBV5-1	TRBJ2-1	CASRKGTDYNEQFF
TRBV14	TRBJ1-2	CASSPWDGGGGYTF
TRBV14	TRBJ2-1	CASSPRVGLAAYNEQFF
TRBV2	TRBJ2-7	CASSEVGGYEQYF
TRBV4-1	TRBJ2-7	CASSQEPLLAGSYEQYF
TRBV6-4	TRBJ2-3	CASSPGTSDTDTQYF
TRBV4-1	TRBJ2-7	CASSTGQVVGSYEQYF
TRBV11-2	TRBJ2-7	CASSLGPTYEQYF
TRBV6-1	TRBJ2-7	CASHSGSYEQYF
TRBV2	TRBJ2-2	CATPRPTGELFF
TRBV5-1	TRBJ2-7	CASSPIGTERYEQYF
TRBV30	TRBJ1-3	CACEQGSSGNTIYF
TRBV5-1	TRBJ2-5	CASSLVPGGGETQYF
TRBV6-4	TRBJ2-7	CASSDYTSGSYEQYF
TRBV7-7	TRBJ2-1	CASSLQFRDNEQFF